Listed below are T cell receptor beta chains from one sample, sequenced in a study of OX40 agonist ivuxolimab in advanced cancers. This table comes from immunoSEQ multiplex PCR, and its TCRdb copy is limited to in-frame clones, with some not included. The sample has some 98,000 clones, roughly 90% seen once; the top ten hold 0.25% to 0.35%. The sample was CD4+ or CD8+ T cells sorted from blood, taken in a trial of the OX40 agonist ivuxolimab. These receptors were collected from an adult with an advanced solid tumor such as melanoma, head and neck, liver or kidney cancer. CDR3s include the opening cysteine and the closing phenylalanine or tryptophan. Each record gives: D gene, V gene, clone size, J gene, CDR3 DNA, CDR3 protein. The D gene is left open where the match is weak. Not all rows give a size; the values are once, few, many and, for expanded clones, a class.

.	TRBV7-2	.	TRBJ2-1	TGTGCCAGCAGCTTGGCGGGAAGCTCCTACAATGAGCAGTTCTTC	CASSLAGSSYNEQFF
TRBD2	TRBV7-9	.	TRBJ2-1	TGTGCCAGCAGCATGGGACTAGGAGAACATGAGCAGTTCTTC	CASSMGLGEHEQFF
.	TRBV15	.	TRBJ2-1	TGTGCCACCAGAGATGGGCTATCCTACAATGAGCAGTTCTTC	CATRDGLSYNEQFF
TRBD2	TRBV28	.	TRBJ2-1	TGTGCCAGCAGTCCCGCTAGCGGGAGACGCTACAATGAGCAGTTCTTC	CASSPASGRRYNEQFF
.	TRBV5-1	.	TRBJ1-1	TGCGCCAGCAGTTCCCAGGACCTGAACACTGAAGCTTTCTTT	CASSSQDLNTEAFF
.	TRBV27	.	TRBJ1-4	TGTGCCAGCAGTTCCTATCGCGTGCGGGGGGAAAAACTGTTTTTT	CASSSYRVRGEKLFF
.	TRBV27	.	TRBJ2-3	TGTGCCAGCAGTTTGACAGCCCAACCCCGGGGAGATACGCAGTATTTT	CASSLTAQPRGDTQYF
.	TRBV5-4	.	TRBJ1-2	TGTGCCAGCAGCTCACGGGGGGGGACTTATGGCTACACCTTC	CASSSRGGTYGYTF
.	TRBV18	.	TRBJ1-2	TGTGCCAGCTCACCACCGGACGGTTGGGGTTATGGCTACACCTTC	CASSPPDGWGYGYTF
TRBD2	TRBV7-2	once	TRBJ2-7	TGTGCCAGCAGTCTCGGACTAGCGGAATCCTACGAGCAGTACTTC	CASSLGLAESYEQYF
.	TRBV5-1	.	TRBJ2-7	TGCGCCAGCAGCTTGGCAGTTACTCCTAACGAGCAGTACTTC	CASSLAVTPNEQYF
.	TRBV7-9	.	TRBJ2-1	TGTGCCAGCAGCTTAGCCTCGACCGAGCAGTTCTTC	CASSLASTEQFF
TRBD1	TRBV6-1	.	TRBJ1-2	TGTGCCAGCAGGGACAGGGGAGATGGCTACACCTTC	CASRDRGDGYTF
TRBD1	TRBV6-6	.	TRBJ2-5	TGTGCCAGCAGGCGGACAGGAGGCCGACAAGAGACCCAGTACTTC	CASRRTGGRQETQYF
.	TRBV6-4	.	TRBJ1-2	TGTGCCAGCAGTCCCATGGCAGGGTCCTATGGCTACACCTTC	CASSPMAGSYGYTF
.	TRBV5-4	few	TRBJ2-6	TGTGCCAGCAGCCCAGAGGCCGGGGCTGGGGCCAACGTCCTGACTTTC	CASSPEAGAGANVLTF
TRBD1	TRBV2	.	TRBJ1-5	TGTGCCAGCAGGAGTAACCTAGGGACAGGGACGAGCAATCAGCCCCAGCATTTT	CASRSNLGTGTSNQPQHF
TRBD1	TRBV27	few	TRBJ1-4	TGTGCCAGCAGAGGACAGGGGCGTACAACTAATGAAAAACTGTTTTTT	CASRGQGRTTNEKLFF
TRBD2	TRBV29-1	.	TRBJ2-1	TGCAGCGTTGACGTAGCGGGAGGCGGGAATGAGCAGTTCTTC	CSVDVAGGGNEQFF
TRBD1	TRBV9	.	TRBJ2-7	TGTGCCAGCAGCGTAGAACCGACAGGGAACTCCTACGAGCAGTACTTC	CASSVEPTGNSYEQYF
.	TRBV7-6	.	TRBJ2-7	TGTGCCAGCAGCTTAGGGTCCTACGAGCAGTACTTC	CASSLGSYEQYF
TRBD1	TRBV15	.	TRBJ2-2	TGTGCCACCAGCAGGATCCGGGACAGAGCTTCCACCGGGGAGCTGTTTTTT	CATSRIRDRASTGELFF
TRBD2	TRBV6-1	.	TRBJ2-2	TGTGCCAGCAGGGCCGGGACTAGTCGTACCGGGGAGCTGTTTTTT	CASRAGTSRTGELFF
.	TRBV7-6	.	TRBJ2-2	TGTGCCAGCAGCTTCACGACCGGGGAGCTGTTTTTT	CASSFTTGELFF
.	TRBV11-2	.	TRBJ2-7	TGTGCCAGCAGCTTAGGTCTAGCTGCCGAGCAGTACTTC	CASSLGLAAEQYF
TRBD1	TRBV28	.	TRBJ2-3	TGTGCCAGCAGTACCCGGACAGGGCGTGATACGCAGTATTTT	CASSTRTGRDTQYF
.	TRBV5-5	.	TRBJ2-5	TGTGCCAGCAGCTTGGGTCTGGGAGGGGGCCAAGAGACCCAGTACTTC	CASSLGLGGGQETQYF
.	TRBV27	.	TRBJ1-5	TGTGCCAGCAGCGTGGGGACCGCGGATCAGCCCCAGCATTTT	CASSVGTADQPQHF
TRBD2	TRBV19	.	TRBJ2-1	TGTGCCAGTAGTCTGGGGAGGGTCCGAGCGGGAGTATTAAATGAGCAGTTCTTC	CASSLGRVRAGVLNEQFF
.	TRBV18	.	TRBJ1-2	TGTGCCAGCTCACCCGAGCTGAACGTCCACTATGGCTACACCTTC	CASSPELNVHYGYTF
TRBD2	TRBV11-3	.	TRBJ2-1	TGTGCCAGCAGCCCTAGAGGAGCGGGAGCTTACAATGAGCAGTTCTTC	CASSPRGAGAYNEQFF
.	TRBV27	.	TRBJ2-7	TGTGCCAGCAGTTTACAGGGTCTTGTCTCCTACGAGCAGTACTTC	CASSLQGLVSYEQYF
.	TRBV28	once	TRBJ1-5	TGTGCCAGCAGCCCCGACAGGAATAGCAATCAGCCCCAGCATTTT	CASSPDRNSNQPQHF
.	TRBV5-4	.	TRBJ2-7	TGTGCCAGCAGCTTATACCAGGGCGAGCAGTACTTC	CASSLYQGEQYF
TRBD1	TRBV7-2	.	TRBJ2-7	TGTGCCAGCAGCTTAACTCGTGGGGGACAGGGGAGGCCCTACGAGCAGTACTTC	CASSLTRGGQGRPYEQYF
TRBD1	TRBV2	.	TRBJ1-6	TGTGCCAGCAGGGGACAGGGGAATAATTCACCCCTCCACTTT	CASRGQGNNSPLHF
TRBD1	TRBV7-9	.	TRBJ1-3	TGTGCCAGCAGCTCAACCGGACAGGGACGAACCATATATTTT	CASSSTGQGRTIYF
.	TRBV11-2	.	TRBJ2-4	TGTGCCAGCAGCCAAGAGGGGCCTAACATTCAGTACTTC	CASSQEGPNIQYF
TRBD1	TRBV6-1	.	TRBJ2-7	TGTGCCAGCAGGCCAGAGACAGGGCCTTCCTACGAGCAGTACTTC	CASRPETGPSYEQYF
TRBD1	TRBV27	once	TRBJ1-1	TGTGCCAGCAGTTTATACCCGGACAGGCGTACTGAAGCTTTCTTT	CASSLYPDRRTEAFF
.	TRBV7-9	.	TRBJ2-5	TGTGCCAGCAGCTTATTGGGAGCCCAAGAGACCCAGTACTTC	CASSLLGAQETQYF
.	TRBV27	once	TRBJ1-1	TGTGCCAGCAGTTTAAGTGGCGGAGAGGGCACTGAAGCTTTCTTT	CASSLSGGEGTEAFF
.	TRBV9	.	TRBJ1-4	TGTGCCAGCGGAAATGGGGTATTCAATGAAAAACTGTTTTTT	CASGNGVFNEKLFF
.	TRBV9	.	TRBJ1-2	TGTGCCAGCAGCGTAGGTCTCGGGGCTAACTATGGCTACACCTTC	CASSVGLGANYGYTF
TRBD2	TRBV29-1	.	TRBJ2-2	TGCAGCGTTGATCCCCGGGAGGGAAACACCGGGGAGCTGTTTTTT	CSVDPREGNTGELFF
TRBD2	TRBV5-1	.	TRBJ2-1	TGCGCCAGCAGCTTGAAACTAGCGGGATCCCACAATGAGCAGTTCTTC	CASSLKLAGSHNEQFF
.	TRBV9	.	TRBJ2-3	TGTGCCAGCAGCATTAGCTCTAGTATGGGGACGCAGTATTTT	CASSISSSMGTQYF
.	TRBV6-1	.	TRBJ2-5	TGTGCCAGCAGTGAAGTGCGGGCCCAGTACTTC	CASSEVRAQYF
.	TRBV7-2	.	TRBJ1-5	TGTGCCAGCAGCTTAGGGATAAATCAGCCCCAGCATTTT	CASSLGINQPQHF
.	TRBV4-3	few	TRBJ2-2	TGCGCCAGCAGCACTTTGGGCGGGGAGCTGTTTTTT	CASSTLGGELFF
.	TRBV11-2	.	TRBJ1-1	TGTGCCAGCAGCTACGGGACGGTGAACACTGAAGCTTTCTTT	CASSYGTVNTEAFF
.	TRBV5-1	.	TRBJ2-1	TGCGCCAGCAGCTTGGCAGCAGGGCCCAATGAGCAGTTCTTC	CASSLAAGPNEQFF
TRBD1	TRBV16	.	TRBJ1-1	TGTGCCAGCAGCCAACCTACAGGGGCGGGGGCTTCTGAAGCTTTCTTT	CASSQPTGAGASEAFF
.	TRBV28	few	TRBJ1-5	TGTGCCAGCAGCTCGCCCCCTCAGGCCCAGCATTTT	CASSSPPQAQHF
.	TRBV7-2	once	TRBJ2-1	TGTGCCAGCAGCTTAGGTAGCCCCCGGGCCCACAATGAGCAGTTCTTC	CASSLGSPRAHNEQFF
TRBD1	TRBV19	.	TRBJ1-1	TGTGCCAGTAGTCATAGGGCCCGGGGACAGAAAACTGAAGCTTTCTTT	CASSHRARGQKTEAFF
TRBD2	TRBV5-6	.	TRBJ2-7	TGTGCCAGCAGCGGATCGACTAGCGGGAGATACGAGCAGTACTTC	CASSGSTSGRYEQYF
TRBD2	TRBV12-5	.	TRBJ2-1	TGTGCTAGTGGTTTGGTCGAGGGGTCAGGACTAGCGGGGCTCCCGGTCTTC	CASGLVEGSGLAGLPVF
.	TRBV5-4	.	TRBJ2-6	TGTGCCAGCAAAGACAGTAGCTCTGGGGCCAACGTCCTGACTTTC	CASKDSSSGANVLTF
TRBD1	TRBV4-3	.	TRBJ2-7	TGCGCCAGCAGCCAACTTAGCGCAACGACAGGGTTGGGGGAGCAGTACTTC	CASSQLSATTGLGEQYF